Detailed here is one TCR beta chain. What it recognizes is unknown. The data stem from a study of Ad26.COV2.S vaccination and SARS-CoV-2 variants. General observations from the study: The TCR breadth and depth analyses may have produced an underestimate of total T cell responses. Vaccine and placebo groups showed comparable non-spike TCR breadth. In vaccinated individuals, spike-specific CD8+ and CD4+ T cell responses reportedly displayed substantial breadth.

Assay used: immunoSEQ multiplex PCR; TCRdb lists only in-frame clones, some missing. Altogether 180,000 or so clones are present, approximately 88% being singletons, with the ten largest covering around 6.1%. Germline V lookup: CDR1 LNHDA, CDR2 SQIVND (reference sequence). The CDR3 covers 13 residues. Between the trimmed V and J ends, which lost 7 bases and 0 bases, there was a span of 9 bases. The receptor comes from a human donor who had recovered from COVID-19. V usage is TRBV19 and J usage is TRBJ1-1; D unresolved. The input for sequencing was peripheral blood, taken after recovery from COVID-19. DNA for the CDR3: TGTGCCAGTAACGGATACATGAACACTGAAGCTTTCTTT. Its translation is CASNGYMNTEAFF.